Each of the 20 T cell receptor beta chains below was sequenced from the same sample in a study of T cells in Graves' hyperthyroidism and ophthalmopathy. It was RNA transcripts that yielded the amplified TCR beta CDR3 regions. Using the HTBI primer set, a first-round RT-PCR was run on the TCR CDR3. In TCRdb, the multiplex PCR reads were re-called with MiXCR into one record per CDR3 protein. The sample yields a few hundred thousand distinct CDR3 sequences, about 15% seen once. The sequenced material came from blood. Receptor source: a woman aged 30 to 39 with Graves' hyperthyroidism.

This clonotype was seen repeatedly, ten times or more. The chain carries TRBV12-3 or TRBV12-4 and TRBJ2-7; D is unresolved. With 6 bases removed from V and 4 bases from J, the gap between germline ends came to 13 bases. The CDR3 runs to 13 residues. In DNA, the CDR3 is TGTGCCAGCAGCTCCTCCTCCCCTTACGAGCAGTACTTC. The encoded protein is CASSSSSPYEQYF.

This clonotype was found many times. This chain links TRBV6-1 with TRBJ2-3; 12 nucleotides agree with TRBD2. This CDR3 is built from 16 residues. V was pared by 7 bases and J by 5 bases, with 10 bases of the junction left unmatched. CDR1 and CDR2 from the germline V gene are MNHNS and SASEGT. The CDR3: CASNYLAGGPKDTQYF. In DNA, the CDR3 is TGTGCCAGCAACTACCTAGCGGGAGGGCCGAAAGATACGCAGTATTTT.

This clonotype has ten or more counts. The chain employs TRBV5-1 and TRBJ2-1; possible D gene TRBD2, 7 bases. The CDR3 has 16 residues. Trimming took 4 bases from V and 1 from J, leaving 15 bases between them. CDR1 and CDR2 from the germline V gene are SGHRS and YFSETQ. The CDR3 region is CASSPPKGGSYNEQFF. Here the CDR3 DNA reads TGCGCCAGCAGCCCCCCCAAGGGGGGGTCCTACAATGAGCAGTTCTTC. Filled out from reference TRBV5-1 and TRBJ2-1, the complete variable domain reads KAGVTQTPRYLIKTRGQQVTLSCSPISGHRSVSWYQQTPGQGLQFLFEYFSETQRNKGNFPGRFSGRQFSNSRSEMNVSTLELGDSALYLCASSPPKGGSYNEQFFGPGTRLTVL.

This clonotype was seen a few times. The rearrangement uses TRBV9 and TRBJ2-3, with D unresolved. CDR1 SGDLS and CDR2 YYNGEE come from the germline V gene. The V end lost 0 bases, the J end lost 0 bases, and 11 bases lay between the germline ends. The CDR3 has 16 amino acids. The CDR3 bases are TGTGCCAGCAGCGTAGGAGATCGGTTAAGCACAGATACGCAGTATTTT. Its protein is CASSVGDRLSTDTQYF.

The chain joins TRBV27 to TRBJ1-1, with D unresolved. Trimming took 4 bases from V and 5 from J, leaving 5 bases between them. The CDR3 covers 11 residues. CDR1 and CDR2 (germline): MNHEY, SMNVEV (reference sequence). In nucleotides, the CDR3 is TGTGCCAGCAGTTCAGAGACTGAAGCTTTCTTT. It codes for CASSSETEAFF.

This clonotype was seen at least ten times. The chain carries TRBV11-2 and TRBJ2-3, with 12 bases fitting TRBD2. Per the germline V gene, CDR1 is SGHAT and CDR2 is FQNNGV. This CDR3 has 19 amino acids. Unmatched junction bases numbered 10, after V lost 0 bases and J lost 3 bases. The CDR3 DNA follows: TGTGCCAGCAGCTTAGATACCCCCACTAGCGGGAGGAGGACAGATACGCAGTATTTT. Its translation: CASSLDTPTSGRRTDTQYF.

This clonotype appeared many times. V and J are TRBV11-3 and TRBJ1-2; a possible D gene is TRBD1 (5 bases). The V end lost 4 bases, the J end lost 2 bases, and 17 bases lay between the germline ends. Per the germline V gene, CDR1 is SGHNT and CDR2 is YENEEA. The length of the CDR3 is 16 residues. The CDR3 spells CASSSRKNGGNYGYTF. The CDR3 DNA is TGTGCCAGCAGCTCACGAAAAAATGGGGGGAACTATGGCTACACCTTC.

This clonotype was picked up many times. V usage is TRBV2 and J usage is TRBJ1-1; 7 bases are shared with TRBD1. The CDR3 is 13 residues long. CDR1 and CDR2 (germline): SNHLY, FYNNEI. Losses at the gene ends were 7 bases for V and 1 base for J; bases not matched to a gene: 3. The chain's CDR3 is CASTRTGNTEAFF. CDR3 coding DNA: TGTGCCAGCACCAGGACAGGGAACACTGAAGCTTTCTTT.

This clonotype was detected many times. The chain recombines TRBV11-2 with TRBJ1-4; the D is unclear. Germline lookup yields CDR1 SGHAT and CDR2 FQNNGV. The germline V and J ends were trimmed by 5 bases and 8 bases, with 18 bases remaining between them. The CDR3 loop spans 15 amino acids. The CDR3 coding sequence is TGTGCCAGCAGCCACGGGTCTACGGCTGGAGAAAAACTGTTTTTT. Amino acid sequence: CASSHGSTAGEKLFF.

The chain couples TRBV7-2 to TRBJ2-7; D is undetermined. The CDR3 consists of 14 residues. The V and J ends lost 1 base and 2 bases respectively, with 9 bases between them. CDR1 SGHTA and CDR2 FQGNSA come from the germline V gene. Written as DNA, the CDR3 is TGTGCCAGCAGCTTAGGGGAACGGGCCTACGAGCAGTACTTC. Residues: CASSLGERAYEQYF.

At least ten counts were recorded for this clonotype. This chain connects TRBV6-1 to TRBJ1-1; possible D gene TRBD1, 6 bases. CDR1 and CDR2 from the germline V gene are MNHNS and SASEGT. The V end was cut by 9 bases, the J end by 4 bases, with 15 bases between. The CDR3 length is 13 residues. The CDR3 is CASAGIGGTEAFF. CDR3 nucleotides: TGTGCCAGTGCTGGGATAGGGGGCACTGAAGCTTTCTTT.

The J gene is TRBJ2-1, the V gene TRBV9; the match to TRBD2 covers 11 bases. Per the germline V gene, CDR1 is SGDLS and CDR2 is YYNGEE. This CDR3 is built from 16 residues. The ends lost 3 bases at V and 4 bases at J; junction bases unmatched: 6. CDR3 region: CASSGISGRAYNEQFF. The DNA for the CDR3 is TGTGCCAGCAGCGGCATTAGCGGGAGGGCTTACAATGAGCAGTTCTTC.

This clonotype was observed at least ten times. The genes are TRBV28 and TRBJ2-2; 9 positions match TRBD1. With V trimmed by 5 bases and J by 3 bases, 10 bases remained unmatched. The CDR3 is made up of 17 amino acids. CDR1 is MDHEN, CDR2 SYDVKM, per germline. CDR3 nucleotides: TGTGCCAGCAGTGAGGATCCGGGACAGGGATACACCGGGGAGCTGTTTTTT. This codes for CASSEDPGQGYTGELFF.

This clonotype was counted a few times. This rearrangement joins TRBV19 to TRBJ2-1; a possible D gene is TRBD2 (6 bases). CDR1 and CDR2 (germline): LNHDA, SQIVND (reference sequence). This CDR3 is built from 16 residues. Trimming took 1 base from V and 4 from J, leaving 14 bases between them. CDR3 in amino acids: CASSIVGTGIYNEQFF. The CDR3 nucleotides are TGTGCCAGTAGTATAGTAGGGACTGGCATTTACAATGAGCAGTTCTTC. Variable domain in full (rest from reference TRBV19 and TRBJ2-1): DGGITQSPKYLFRKEGQNVTLSCEQNLNHDAMYWYRQDPGQGLRLIYYSQIVNDFQKGDIAEGYSVSREKKESFPLTVTSAQKNPTAFYLCASSIVGTGIYNEQFFGPGTRLTVL.

A few counts support this clonotype. The V and J genes are TRBV6-1 and TRBJ2-7, with TRBD2 matching 7 bases. V was clipped by 6 bases and J by 5 bases; unmatched bases: 13. Germline V gene lookup returns CDR1 MNHNS and CDR2 SASEGT. This CDR3 region has 15 residues. The CDR3 sequence: CASSPPGGDSNEQYF. In nucleotides, the CDR3 is TGTGCCAGCAGCCCCCCTGGGGGGGATTCAAACGAGCAGTACTTC.

This clonotype has at least ten counts. This chain links TRBV29-1 with TRBJ2-1, with D possibly matching TRBD2 (6 bases). V dropped 6 bases and J dropped 4 bases, with 10 bases sitting between them. Germline CDR1 is SQVTM and CDR2 is ANQGSEA. The CDR3 is 12 amino acids. CDR3 coding DNA: TGCAGCGTGGACTACCTTTACAATGAGCAGTTCTTC. It yields the protein CSVDYLYNEQFF.

This clonotype was recorded many times. This chain joins TRBV20-1 and TRBJ1-2; 8 nucleotides align to TRBD1. Germline V lookup: CDR1 DFQATT, CDR2 SNEGSKA (reference sequence). Trimming at V came to 0 bases and at J to 7 bases, leaving 10 bases not matched to a gene. CDR3 size: 15 residues. The DNA for the CDR3 is TGCAGTGCTAGAGATCGGAACAGGGGGGAGTCTGGCTACACCTTC. Its translation: CSARDRNRGESGYTF.

The V call is TRBV18, the J call TRBJ1-2; D may be TRBD1 (6 bases). V dropped 3 bases and J dropped 2 bases, with 13 bases sitting between them. CDR1 and CDR2 (germline): KGHSH, LQKENI. The CDR3 has 15 amino acids. The CDR3 sequence: CASSPEGDPNYGYTF. In DNA, the CDR3 is TGTGCCAGCTCACCGGAGGGGGATCCGAACTATGGCTACACCTTC.

This chain links TRBV7-9 with TRBJ2-3; 16 positions agree with TRBD2. Germline CDR1 is SEHNR and CDR2 is FQNEAQ (reference sequence). There are 19 residues in the CDR3. Trimming took 5 bases from V and 3 from J; bases not matched to a gene: 11. The CDR3, as DNA: TGTGCCAGCAGCAAGCAGGGACTAGCGGGAGGGCCTGGAACAGATACGCAGTATTTT. It encodes CASSKQGLAGGPGTDTQYF.

The chain uses TRBV12-5 and TRBJ2-1; 8 nucleotides match TRBD2. V trimming: 5 bases; J trimming: 7 bases; junction bases outside the gene matches: 10. The CDR3 is made up of 15 amino acids. Germline CDR1 and CDR2: LGHNT and FRNRAP. CDR3 coding DNA: TGTGCTAGTGGTCCAGGACTCGCGGGAGGTAATGAGCAGTTCTTC. The encoded protein is CASGPGLAGGNEQFF.